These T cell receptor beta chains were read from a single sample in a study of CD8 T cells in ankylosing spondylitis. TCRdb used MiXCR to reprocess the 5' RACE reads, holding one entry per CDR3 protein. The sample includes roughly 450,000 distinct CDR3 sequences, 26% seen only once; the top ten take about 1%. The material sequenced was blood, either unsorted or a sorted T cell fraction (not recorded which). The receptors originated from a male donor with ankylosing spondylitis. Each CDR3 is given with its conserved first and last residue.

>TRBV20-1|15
CSATPGLAFHNEQFF
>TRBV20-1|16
CSASPRAGGPSDTQYF
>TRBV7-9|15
CASSLRVGSQETQYF
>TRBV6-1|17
CASSSYYGGGSMQPQHF
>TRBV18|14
CASSPGPTQETQYF
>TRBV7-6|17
CASSVPGPGWVRSPLHF
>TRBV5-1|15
CASSLSGPEDTEAFF
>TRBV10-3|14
CAISLQGQGTEAFF
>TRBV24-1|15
CATSGLAGGRNEQFF
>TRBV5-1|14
CASSRQGADYGYTF
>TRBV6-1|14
CASSETGHYNEQFF
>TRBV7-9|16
CASSPPGQISTDTQYF
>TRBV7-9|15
CASSGRGKWDNEQFF
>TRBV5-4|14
CASSLNRGNNEQFF
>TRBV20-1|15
CSARNRNGGPDGYTF
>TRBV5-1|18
CASSLVRDSDRPDEKLFF
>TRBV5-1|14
CASSLERSYNEQFF
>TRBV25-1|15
CASSDPGQGNQPQHF
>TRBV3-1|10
CASGSGTQYF
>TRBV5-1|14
CASSLRPGGDEQYF
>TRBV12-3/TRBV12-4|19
CASTAPRGAGSVPKETQYF
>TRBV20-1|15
CSARPNGGFTGELFF